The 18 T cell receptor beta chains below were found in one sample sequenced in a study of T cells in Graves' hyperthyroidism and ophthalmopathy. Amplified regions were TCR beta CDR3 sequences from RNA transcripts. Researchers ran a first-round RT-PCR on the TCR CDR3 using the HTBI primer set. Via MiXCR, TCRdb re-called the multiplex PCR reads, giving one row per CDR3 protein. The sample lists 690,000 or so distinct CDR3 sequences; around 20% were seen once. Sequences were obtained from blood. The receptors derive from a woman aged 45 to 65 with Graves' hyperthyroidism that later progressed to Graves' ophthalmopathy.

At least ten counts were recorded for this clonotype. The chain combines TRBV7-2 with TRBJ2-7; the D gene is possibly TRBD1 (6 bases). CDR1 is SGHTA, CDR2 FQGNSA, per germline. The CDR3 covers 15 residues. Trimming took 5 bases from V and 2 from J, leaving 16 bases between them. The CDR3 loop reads CASSTSSTGTYEQYF. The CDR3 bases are TGTGCCAGCAGCACCTCATCGACAGGAACCTACGAGCAGTACTTC.

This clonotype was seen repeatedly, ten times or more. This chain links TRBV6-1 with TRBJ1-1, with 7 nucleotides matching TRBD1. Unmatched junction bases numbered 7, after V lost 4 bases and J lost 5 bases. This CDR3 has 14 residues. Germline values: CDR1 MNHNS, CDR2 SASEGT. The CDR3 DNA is TGTGCCAGCAGTGGACGACAGGGCAGGACTGAAGCTTTCTTT. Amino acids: CASSGRQGRTEAFF.

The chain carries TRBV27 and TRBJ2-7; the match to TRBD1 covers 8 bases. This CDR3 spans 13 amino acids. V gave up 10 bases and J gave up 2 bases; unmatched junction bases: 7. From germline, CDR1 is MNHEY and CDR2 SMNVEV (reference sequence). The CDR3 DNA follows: TGTGCCACCAAACAACAGGGGGCCTACGAGCAGTACTTC. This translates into CATKQQGAYEQYF.

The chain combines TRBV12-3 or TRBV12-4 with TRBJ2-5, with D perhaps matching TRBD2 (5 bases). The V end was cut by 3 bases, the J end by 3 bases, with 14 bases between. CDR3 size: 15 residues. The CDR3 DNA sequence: TGTGCCAGCAGTTTTGGCGGAGGAGGAAAAGAGACCCAGTACTTC. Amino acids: CASSFGGGGKETQYF.

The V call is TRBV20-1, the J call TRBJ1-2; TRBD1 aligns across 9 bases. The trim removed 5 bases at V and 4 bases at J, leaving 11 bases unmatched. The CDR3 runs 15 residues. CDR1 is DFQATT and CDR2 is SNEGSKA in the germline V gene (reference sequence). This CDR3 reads CSAPPGQGSLYGYTF. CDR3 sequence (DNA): TGCAGTGCTCCACCGGGACAGGGTTCCCTCTATGGCTACACCTTC.

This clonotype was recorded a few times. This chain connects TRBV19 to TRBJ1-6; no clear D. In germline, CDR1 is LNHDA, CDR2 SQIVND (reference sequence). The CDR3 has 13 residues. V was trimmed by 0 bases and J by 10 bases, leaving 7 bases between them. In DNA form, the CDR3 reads TGTGCCAGTAGTATAGATCGAAACTCACCCCTCCACTTT. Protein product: CASSIDRNSPLHF. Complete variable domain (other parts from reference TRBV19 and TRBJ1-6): DGGITQSPKYLFRKEGQNVTLSCEQNLNHDAMYWYRQDPGQGLRLIYYSQIVNDFQKGDIAEGYSVSREKKESFPLTVTSAQKNPTAFYLCASSIDRNSPLHFGNGTRLTVT.

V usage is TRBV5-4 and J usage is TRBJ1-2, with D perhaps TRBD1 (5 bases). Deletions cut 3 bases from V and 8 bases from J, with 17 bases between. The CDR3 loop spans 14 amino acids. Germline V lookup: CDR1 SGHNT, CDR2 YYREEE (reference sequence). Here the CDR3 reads CASSSLQNGGGYTF. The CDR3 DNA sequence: TGTGCCAGCAGCTCACTACAGAATGGGGGGGGCTACACCTTC.

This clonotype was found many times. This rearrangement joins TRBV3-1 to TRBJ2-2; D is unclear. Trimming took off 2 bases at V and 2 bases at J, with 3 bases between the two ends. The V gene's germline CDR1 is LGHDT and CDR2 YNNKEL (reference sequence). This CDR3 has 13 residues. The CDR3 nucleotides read TGTGCCAGCAGCCAATTCAACACCGGGGAGCTGTTTTTT. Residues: CASSQFNTGELFF.

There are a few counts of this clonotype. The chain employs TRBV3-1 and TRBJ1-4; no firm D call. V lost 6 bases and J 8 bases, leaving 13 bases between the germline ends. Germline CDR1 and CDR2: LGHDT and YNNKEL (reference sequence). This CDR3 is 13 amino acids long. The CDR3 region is CASRPKAGEKLFF. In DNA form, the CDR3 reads TGTGCCAGCAGGCCCAAGGCGGGGGAAAAACTGTTTTTT.

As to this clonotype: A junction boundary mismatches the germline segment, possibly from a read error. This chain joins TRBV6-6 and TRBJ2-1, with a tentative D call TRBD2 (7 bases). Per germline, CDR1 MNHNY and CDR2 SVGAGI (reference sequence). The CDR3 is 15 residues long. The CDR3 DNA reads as TGTGCCGGCAGTTACTCGGGGGGCGCGTCCTATGAGCAGTTCTTC. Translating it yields CAGSYSGGASYEQFF.

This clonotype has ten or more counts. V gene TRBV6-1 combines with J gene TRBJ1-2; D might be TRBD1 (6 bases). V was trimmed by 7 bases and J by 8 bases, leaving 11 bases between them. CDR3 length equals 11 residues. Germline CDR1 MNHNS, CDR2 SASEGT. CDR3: CASIEGGGYTF. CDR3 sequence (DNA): TGTGCCAGCATTGAGGGGGGAGGCTACACCTTC.

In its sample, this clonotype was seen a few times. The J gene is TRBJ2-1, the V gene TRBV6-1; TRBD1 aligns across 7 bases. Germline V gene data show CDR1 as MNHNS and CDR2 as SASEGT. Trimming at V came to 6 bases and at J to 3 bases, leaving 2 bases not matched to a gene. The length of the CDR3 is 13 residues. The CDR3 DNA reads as TGTGCCAGCAGGAGGGACAGCTACAATGAGCAGTTCTTC. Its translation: CASRRDSYNEQFF.

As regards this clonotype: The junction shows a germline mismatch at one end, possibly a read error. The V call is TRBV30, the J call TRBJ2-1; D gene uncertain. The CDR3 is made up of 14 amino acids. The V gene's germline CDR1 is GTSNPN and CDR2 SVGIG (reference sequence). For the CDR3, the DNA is TGTGCCTGGAGTGTATTCGGATCCTACAATGAGCAGTCCTTC. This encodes CAWSVFGSYNEQSF.

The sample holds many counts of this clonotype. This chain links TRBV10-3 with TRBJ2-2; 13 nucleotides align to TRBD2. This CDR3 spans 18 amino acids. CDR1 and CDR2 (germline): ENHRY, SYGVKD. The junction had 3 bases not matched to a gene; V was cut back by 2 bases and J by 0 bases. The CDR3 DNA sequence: TGTGCCATCAGTGAGCGACTAGCGGGGGGCGCGAACACCGGGGAGCTGTTTTTT. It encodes CAISERLAGGANTGELFF.

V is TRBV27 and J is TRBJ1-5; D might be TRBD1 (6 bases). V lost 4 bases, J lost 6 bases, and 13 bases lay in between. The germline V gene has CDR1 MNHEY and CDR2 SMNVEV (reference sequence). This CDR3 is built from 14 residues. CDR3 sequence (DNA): TGTGCCAGCAGTTATGGGGCAGGGGTTCAGCCCCAGCATTTT. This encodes CASSYGAGVQPQHF.

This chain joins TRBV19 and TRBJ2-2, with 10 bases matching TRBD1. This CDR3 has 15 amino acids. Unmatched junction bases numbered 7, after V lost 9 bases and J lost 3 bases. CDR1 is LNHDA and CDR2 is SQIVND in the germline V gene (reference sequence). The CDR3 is CASFLGQGYTGELFF. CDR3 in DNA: TGTGCCAGCTTCCTGGGACAGGGGTACACCGGGGAGCTGTTTTTT.

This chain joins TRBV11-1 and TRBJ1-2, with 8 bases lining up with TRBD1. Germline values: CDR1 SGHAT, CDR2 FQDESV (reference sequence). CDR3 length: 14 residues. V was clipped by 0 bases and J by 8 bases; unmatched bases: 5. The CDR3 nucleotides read TGTGCCAGCAGCTTAGCGAGACAGGGGTACGGCTACACCTTC. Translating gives CASSLARQGYGYTF.

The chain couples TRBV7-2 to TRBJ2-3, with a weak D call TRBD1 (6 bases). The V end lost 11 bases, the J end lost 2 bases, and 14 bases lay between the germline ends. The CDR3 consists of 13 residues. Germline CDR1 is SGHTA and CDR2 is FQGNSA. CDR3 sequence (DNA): TGTGCCGAAACGGGACAACTCACAGATACGCAGTATTTT. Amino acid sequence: CAETGQLTDTQYF.